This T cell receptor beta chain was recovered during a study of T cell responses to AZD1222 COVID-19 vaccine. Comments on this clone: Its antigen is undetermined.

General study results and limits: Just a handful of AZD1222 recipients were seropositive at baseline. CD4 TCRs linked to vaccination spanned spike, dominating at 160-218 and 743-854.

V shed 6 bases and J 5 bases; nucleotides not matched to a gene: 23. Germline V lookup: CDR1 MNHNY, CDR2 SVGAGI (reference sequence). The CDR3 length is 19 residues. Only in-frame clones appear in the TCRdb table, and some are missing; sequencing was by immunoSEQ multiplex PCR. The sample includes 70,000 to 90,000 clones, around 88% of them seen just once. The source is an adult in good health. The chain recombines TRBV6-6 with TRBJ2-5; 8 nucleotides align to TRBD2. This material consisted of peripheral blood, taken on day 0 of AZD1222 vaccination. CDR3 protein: CASSRAGRGLPHGVETQYF. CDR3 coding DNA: TGTGCCAGCAGCCGAGCCGGGAGGGGGTTGCCCCACGGGGTGGAGACCCAGTACTTC.